This T cell receptor beta chain emerged from a study of T cell responses to AZD1222 COVID-19 vaccine. General study results and limits: Spike-specific TCRs gained breadth and depth after people received two AZD1222 doses. All repertoire sampling was performed exclusively after the peak T cell response.

Measured with immunoSEQ multiplex PCR; TCRdb has only the in-frame clones, and not every one. The sample shows 84,000 or so clones, 65% to 90% of them seen only once. Points on this clone: Antigen specificity is unknown.

Specimen: peripheral blood, collected on day 0 of AZD1222 vaccination. This TCR came from an adult in good health.

The CDR3 sequence: CASSPRFTGELFF. CDR3 in DNA: TGTGCCAGCAGCCCGCGTTTCACCGGGGAGCTGTTTTTT. This rearrangement joins TRBV13 to TRBJ2-2; the D is unclear. The germline V and J ends were trimmed by 5 bases and 4 bases, with 8 bases remaining between them. The length of the CDR3 is 13 residues. CDR1 and CDR2 (germline): PRHDT, FYEKMQ (reference sequence).